This is a list of T cell receptor beta chains from one sample in a study of graft-versus-host responses after intestinal transplantation. The repertoire was sequenced with immunoSEQ multiplex PCR; TCRdb's copy has only in-frame clones and lacks some. This table holds tens of thousands of clones, around 85% found once. The antigens these receptors bind are not known. The sequences come from unstimulated CD4+ T cells sorted from spleen or lymph node cells, collected before transplant. These receptors all come from a human donor who was the organ donor for an intestinal transplant. The CDR3 runs from the conserved cysteine through the conserved F or W. D genes are given only for firm matches. Only some rows state a clone size, as once, few, many or a class for expanded clones.

J gene	D gene	clone size	V gene	CDR3 protein	CDR3 DNA
TRBJ1-6	-	-	TRBV30	CALSLGSSYNSPLHF	TGTGCCTTGAGTTTAGGTAGCTCCTATAATTCACCCCTCCACTTT
TRBJ1-1	-	-	TRBV5-6	CASSLGLNTEAFF	TGTGCCAGCAGCTTGGGACTGAACACTGAAGCTTTCTTT
TRBJ2-7	-	once	TRBV28	CASSLVLYEQYF	TGTGCCAGCAGTTTAGTCCTCTACGAGCAGTACTTC
TRBJ1-2	TRBD1	-	TRBV19	CASSIGTGGYGYTF	TGTGCCAGTAGTATAGGAACAGGGGGCTATGGCTACACCTTC
TRBJ2-3	TRBD2	-	TRBV4-3	CASSLAGVRADTQYF	TGCGCCAGCAGCCTTGCGGGGGTCAGGGCAGATACGCAGTATTTT
TRBJ2-7	TRBD1	-	TRBV5-1	CASSLWGQGNYEQYF	TGCGCCAGCAGCTTGTGGGGACAGGGGAATTACGAGCAGTACTTC
TRBJ1-1	-	-	TRBV18	CASSPKALNTEAFF	TGTGCCAGCTCACCTAAGGCTTTGAACACTGAAGCTTTCTTT
TRBJ1-1	-	once	TRBV7-9	CASSLGDRDLMRAFF	TGTGCCAGCAGCTTAGGAGACCGGGACCTTATGAGGGCTTTCTTT
TRBJ2-1	TRBD1	-	TRBV4-3	CASSQLWTGSHEQFF	TGCGCCAGCAGCCAACTATGGACAGGGAGCCATGAGCAGTTCTTC
TRBJ2-5	TRBD2	once	TRBV11-1	CASSPPGTSGGIETQYF	TGTGCCAGCAGCCCCCCCGGGACTAGCGGGGGTATAGAGACCCAGTACTTC
TRBJ1-3	TRBD1	-	TRBV7-2	CASSLARTGQGNTIYF	TGTGCCAGCAGCTTAGCCCGGACAGGGCAAGGAAACACCATATATTTT
TRBJ2-2	-	once	TRBV18	CASSLTTWELFF	TGTGCCAGCTCACTCACGACATGGGAGCTGTTTTTT
TRBJ1-5	-	few	TRBV10-1	CASSAPNQPQHF	TGCGCCAGCAGTGCCCCCAATCAGCCCCAGCATTTT
TRBJ2-3	-	-	TRBV11-2	CASRGGYAQYF	TGTGCCAGCCGAGGGGGATACGCGCAGTATTTT
TRBJ2-6	-	-	TRBV27	CASSLSKFISGANVLTF	TGTGCCAGCAGTTTATCGAAATTCATCTCTGGGGCCAACGTCCTGACTTTC
TRBJ2-6	TRBD1	-	TRBV11-2	CASSPNGQGAGANVLTF	TGTGCCAGCAGCCCTAATGGACAGGGGGCTGGGGCCAACGTCCTGACTTTC
TRBJ1-6	TRBD1	-	TRBV25-1	CASLGQGVSPLHF	TGTGCCAGCCTGGGACAGGGGGTCTCACCCCTCCACTTT
TRBJ2-1	TRBD2	-	TRBV7-2	CASSLSGGAPYNEQFF	TGTGCCAGCAGCTTGAGCGGGGGGGCCCCCTACAATGAGCAGTTCTTC
TRBJ2-1	-	once	TRBV6-1	CATLDPPYNEQFF	TGTGCCACCCTTGACCCTCCCTACAATGAGCAGTTCTTC
TRBJ1-1	-	once	TRBV9	CASKGGVNTEAFF	TGTGCCAGCAAGGGTGGCGTGAACACTGAAGCTTTCTTT
TRBJ1-2	-	-	TRBV9	CASSGEGVYGYTF	TGTGCCAGCAGCGGGGAGGGTGTCTATGGCTACACCTTC
TRBJ1-2	-	-	TRBV2	CASSEQGVGYGYTF	TGTGCCAGCAGTGAACAGGGAGTGGGCTATGGCTACACCTTC
TRBJ1-2	-	-	TRBV11-2	CASSFGSNYGYTF	TGTGCCAGCAGCTTCGGCAGTAACTATGGCTACACCTTC
TRBJ1-5	-	-	TRBV2	CASSPAGLYSNQPQHF	TGTGCCAGCAGTCCTGCGGGACTATATAGCAATCAGCCCCAGCATTTT
TRBJ1-1	-	once	TRBV5-4	CASSFGGNTEAFF	TGTGCCAGCAGCTTCGGGGGGAACACTGAAGCTTTCTTT
TRBJ1-2	TRBD1	few	TRBV5-6	CASRTGGGYTF	TGTGCCAGCAGGACAGGGGGCGGCTACACCTTC
TRBJ1-1	-	-	TRBV14	CASSSVVYTEAFF	TGTGCCAGCAGCTCCGTAGTGTACACTGAAGCTTTCTTT
TRBJ2-1	TRBD2	-	TRBV6-7	CASSYPKYSKTSGRAEEQFF	TGTGCCAGCAGTTACCCGAAATATTCCAAGACTAGCGGGAGGGCCGAAGAGCAGTTCTTC
TRBJ2-1	TRBD2	-	TRBV4-1	CASSLTSDSYNEQFF	TGCGCCAGCAGTCTCACTAGCGACTCCTACAATGAGCAGTTCTTC
TRBJ2-3	TRBD2	once	TRBV7-9	CASSWTSGPTDTQYF	TGTGCCAGCAGCTGGACTAGCGGACCCACAGATACGCAGTATTTT
TRBJ2-7	-	-	TRBV30	CAWSRATYEQYF	TGTGCCTGGAGTAGGGCAACCTACGAGCAGTACTTC
TRBJ2-3	TRBD2	-	TRBV4-1	CASSPLVLAGADTQYF	TGCGCCAGCAGCCCCCTCGTGTTAGCGGGAGCAGATACGCAGTATTTT
TRBJ2-3	-	once	TRBV4-2	CASSPYQGVNSDTQYF	TGTGCCAGCAGCCCCTACCAAGGGGTTAATTCAGATACGCAGTATTTT
TRBJ2-7	TRBD2	-	TRBV5-1	CASSLDRAGGAYEQYF	TGCGCCAGCAGCTTGGATCGCGCGGGGGGTGCCTACGAGCAGTACTTC
TRBJ2-3	-	-	TRBV6-5	CASSYRLGSDTQYF	TGTGCCAGCAGTTACAGGTTAGGGTCGGATACGCAGTATTTT
TRBJ1-5	-	-	TRBV6-1	CASSLQGYSNQPQHF	TGTGCCAGCAGTCTTCAGGGGTATAGCAATCAGCCCCAGCATTTT
TRBJ1-2	-	once	TRBV19	CASRNPRDGFYGYTF	TGTGCCAGTAGGAATCCTCGCGACGGTTTTTATGGCTACACCTTC
TRBJ1-2	-	-	TRBV29-1	CSVGRNYGYTF	TGCAGCGTTGGCCGAAACTATGGCTACACCTTC
TRBJ1-5	TRBD1	-	TRBV5-5	CASTILIWAGTVDSNQPQHF	TGTGCCAGCACCATACTCATATGGGCGGGGACAGTGGATAGCAATCAGCCCCAGCATTTT
TRBJ1-1	TRBD1	-	TRBV30	CAWSAGGTEAFF	TGTGCCTGGAGTGCAGGGGGCACTGAAGCTTTCTTT
TRBJ2-2	-	-	TRBV7-9	CASSLGTRDTIFGELFF	TGTGCCAGCAGCCTGGGTACCCGGGACACAATTTTCGGGGAGCTGTTTTTT
TRBJ1-6	-	-	TRBV5-5	CASSLKSSYNSPLHF	TGTGCCAGCAGCTTAAAAAGCTCCTATAATTCACCCCTCCACTTT
TRBJ2-3	-	-	TRBV7-9	CASSPQWGAVGDTQYF	TGTGCCAGCAGCCCACAGTGGGGGGCGGTGGGGGATACGCAGTATTTT
TRBJ2-1	TRBD2	-	TRBV29-1	CSVDGRAVYNEQFF	TGCAGCGTTGATGGGAGGGCCGTTTACAATGAGCAGTTCTTC
TRBJ2-7	TRBD1	-	TRBV19	CASSMGSGQGTYEQYF	TGTGCCAGTAGTATGGGATCCGGACAGGGCACCTACGAGCAGTACTTC
TRBJ1-2	-	-	TRBV29-1	CSVEERSYGYTF	TGCAGCGTTGAAGAAAGAAGTTATGGCTACACCTTC
TRBJ2-5	-	-	TRBV4-2	CASSQEQGMLETQYF	TGTGCCAGCAGCCAAGAGCAAGGGATGTTGGAGACCCAGTACTTC
TRBJ1-2	-	-	TRBV10-2	CASSDRGVHYGYTF	TGCGCCAGCAGTGACAGGGGTGTGCACTATGGCTACACCTTC
TRBJ2-7	-	-	TRBV5-5	CASGVIQGAYEQYF	TGTGCCAGCGGAGTAATACAGGGCGCCTACGAGCAGTACTTC
TRBJ2-3	TRBD1	-	TRBV5-1	CASATGSTDTQYF	TGCGCCAGCGCGACAGGGTCCACAGATACGCAGTATTTT
TRBJ2-2	-	-	TRBV7-9	CASSPNLGAGELFF	TGTGCCAGCAGCCCTAATCTCGGAGCCGGGGAGCTGTTTTTT
TRBJ1-2	-	-	TRBV10-1	CASSQGDGGYTF	TGCGCCAGCAGTCAAGGTGATGGGGGCTACACCTTC
TRBJ2-1	-	-	TRBV5-1	CASRLSEASYNEQFF	TGCGCCAGCAGATTAAGCGAGGCCAGCTACAATGAGCAGTTCTTC
TRBJ2-3	-	-	TRBV5-1	CASSARDTVNTDTQYF	TGCGCCAGCAGCGCTCGGGACACAGTTAATACAGATACGCAGTATTTT
TRBJ2-1	-	-	TRBV4-1	CASSQEILGRWQFF	TGCGCCAGCAGCCAAGAAATTCTCGGTCGTTGGCAGTTCTTC
TRBJ2-7	-	-	TRBV7-9	CATKVDSYEQYF	TGTGCCACCAAAGTTGACTCCTACGAGCAGTACTTC
TRBJ1-1	-	few	TRBV10-1	CASSESRDGEAFF	TGCGCCAGCAGTGAGTCCCGAGACGGGGAAGCTTTCTTT
TRBJ1-1	-	-	TRBV7-9	CASSLAQGMNTEAFF	TGTGCCAGCAGCTTAGCGCAGGGCATGAACACTGAAGCTTTCTTT
TRBJ1-1	-	-	TRBV29-1	CSVEVLGASAEAFF	TGCAGCGTTGAGGTGCTGGGGGCTAGCGCTGAAGCTTTCTTT